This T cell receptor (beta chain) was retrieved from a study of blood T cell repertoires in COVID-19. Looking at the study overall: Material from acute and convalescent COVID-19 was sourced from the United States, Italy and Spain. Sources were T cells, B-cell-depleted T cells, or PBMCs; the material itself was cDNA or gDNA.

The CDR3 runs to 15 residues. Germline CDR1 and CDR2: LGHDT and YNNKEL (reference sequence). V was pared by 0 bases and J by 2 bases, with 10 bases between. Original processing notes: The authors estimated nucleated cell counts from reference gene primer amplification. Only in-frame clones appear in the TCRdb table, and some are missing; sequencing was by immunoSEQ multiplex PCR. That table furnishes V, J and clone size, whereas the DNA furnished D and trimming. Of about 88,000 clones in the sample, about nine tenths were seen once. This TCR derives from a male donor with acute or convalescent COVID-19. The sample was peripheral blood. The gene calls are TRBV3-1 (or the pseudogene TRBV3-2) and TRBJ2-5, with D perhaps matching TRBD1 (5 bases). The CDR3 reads CASSQEGHGQETQYF. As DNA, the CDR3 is TGTGCCAGCAGCCAAGAAGGACACGGACAAGAGACCCAGTACTTC.